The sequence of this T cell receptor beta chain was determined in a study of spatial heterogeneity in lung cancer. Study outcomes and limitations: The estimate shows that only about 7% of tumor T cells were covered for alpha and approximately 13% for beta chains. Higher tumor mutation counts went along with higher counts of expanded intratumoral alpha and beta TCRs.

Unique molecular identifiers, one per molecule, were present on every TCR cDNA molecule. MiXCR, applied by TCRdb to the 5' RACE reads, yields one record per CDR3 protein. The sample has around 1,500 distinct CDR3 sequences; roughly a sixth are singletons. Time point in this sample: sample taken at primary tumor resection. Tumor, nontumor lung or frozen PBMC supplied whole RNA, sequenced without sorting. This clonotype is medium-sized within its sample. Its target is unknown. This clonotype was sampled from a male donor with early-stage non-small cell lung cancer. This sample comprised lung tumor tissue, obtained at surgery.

For the CDR3, the DNA is TGTGCCAGCAGCTTGGCCCGGGCTAGCGGGGGGTCCTACAATGAGCAGTTCTTC. Translating it yields CASSLARASGGSYNEQFF. This chain uses TRBV5-6 with TRBJ2-1, with 11 bases matching TRBD2. V was clipped by 0 bases and J by 1 base; unmatched bases: 6. Per germline, CDR1 SGHDT and CDR2 YYEEEE. The CDR3 is 18 residues long.